Below, 26 T cell receptor beta chains from the same sample are listed, as sequenced in a study of neurological immune-mediated disorders. TCRdb itself ran the 5' RACE reads through MiXCR, one entry per CDR3 protein. The table has about 80,000 distinct CDR3 sequences, nearly 6% seen once. Time point denoted: longitudinal time-point 2. Sequencing was performed on PBMCs. These TCRs come from a woman aged 60-75 years with multiple sclerosis.

This clonotype was counted at least ten times. The chain is built from TRBV7-6 and TRBJ1-5, with D maybe TRBD1 (5 bases). The CDR3 contains 17 residues. The V gene's germline CDR1 is SGHVS and CDR2 FNYEAQ. Trimming stripped 3 bases from V and 2 bases from J, with 17 bases between. CDR3 in DNA: TGTGCCAGCAGCTTGGGTGGTTGGGGCGACGGCAATCAGCCCCAGCATTTT. Protein: CASSLGGWGDGNQPQHF.

This clonotype was recorded at least ten times. The V and J genes are TRBV2 and TRBJ1-2; a weak D match, TRBD1 (5 bases). Per germline, CDR1 SNHLY and CDR2 FYNNEI. This CDR3 has 15 amino acids. Trimming shortened V by 7 bases and J by 7 bases, and 22 bases separated the two germline ends. CDR3 sequence reads: CASKVEDVGGRGYTF. In DNA, the CDR3 is TGTGCCAGCAAGGTGGAAGACGTTGGGGGTCGTGGCTACACCTTC. Complete variable domain (other parts from reference TRBV2 and TRBJ1-2): EPEVTQTPSHQVTQMGQEVILRCVPISNHLYFYWYRQILGQKVEFLVSFYNNEISEKSEIFDDQFSVERPDGSNFTLKIRSTKLEDSAMYFCASKVEDVGGRGYTFGSGTRLTVV.

In this sample, this clonotype turned up many times. The chain links TRBV12-3 or TRBV12-4 to TRBJ1-2; the match to TRBD1 covers 8 bases. Unmatched junction bases numbered 7, after V lost 5 bases and J lost 5 bases. The CDR3 extends over 14 amino acids. This CDR3 reads CASSTDRGGYGYTF. The CDR3 bases are TGTGCCAGCAGTACTGACAGGGGTGGATATGGCTACACCTTC.

This clonotype was seen at least ten times. The rearrangement uses TRBV3-1 and TRBJ1-2; D is ambiguous. This CDR3 has 16 residues. V lost 6 bases and J lost 0, with 17 bases in between. Germline V gene lookup returns CDR1 LGHDT and CDR2 YNNKEL (reference sequence). The DNA for the CDR3 is TGTGCCAGCAGGCAAACCCATAATGGCCCTAACTATGGCTACACCTTC. Its translation is CASRQTHNGPNYGYTF.

This clonotype was seen many times. Here the CDR3 DNA reads TGTGCCAGCAGCCCCCCACAGCTTTCTAACTATGGCTACACCTTC. Protein: CASSPPQLSNYGYTF. V and J are TRBV4-2 and TRBJ1-2, with unresolved D. V was trimmed by 4 bases and J by 0 bases, leaving 12 bases between them. Germline loops: CDR1 LGHNA, CDR2 YNFKEQ. The CDR3 sequence is 15 residues long.

This clonotype was observed many times. This chain uses TRBV20-1 with TRBJ1-1, with unresolved D. The CDR3 length is 12 residues. V lost 6 bases and J 0 bases, leaving 8 bases between the germline ends. Germline loops: CDR1 DFQATT, CDR2 SNEGSKA (reference sequence). DNA for the CDR3: TGCAGTGCGGTACACATGAACACTGAAGCTTTCTTT. It yields the protein CSAVHMNTEAFF.

V and J are TRBV10-3 and TRBJ1-2; 8 nucleotides agree with TRBD1. Trimming took 2 bases from V and 7 from J; bases not matched to a gene: 9. There are 15 residues in the CDR3. CDR1 ENHRY and CDR2 SYGVKD come from the germline V gene. CDR3 nucleotide sequence: TGTGCCATCAGTGAGACGGACAGGGCGGGCGGTGGCTACACCTTC. Translating gives CAISETDRAGGGYTF.

This clonotype was counted many times. The rearrangement uses TRBV7-9 and TRBJ2-3; tentative D call: TRBD1 (5 bases). Germline CDR1 and CDR2: SEHNR and FQNEAQ (reference sequence). V was pared by 5 bases and J by 1 base, with 10 bases between. The CDR3 loop spans 14 amino acids. For the CDR3, the DNA is TGTGCCAGCAGCCCGCCAGGGCGCACAGATACGCAGTATTTT. Translated, it gives CASSPPGRTDTQYF.

The table lists this clonotype with many counts. V and J are TRBV20-1 and TRBJ2-5; 8 bases line up with TRBD2. This CDR3 spans 16 amino acids. The germline V gene encodes CDR1 DFQATT and CDR2 SNEGSKA (reference sequence). V shed 0 bases and J 4 bases; nucleotides not matched to a gene: 10. CDR3 DNA: TGCAGTGCTAGAGATCGCCGGGGGGGGCCGGGAGAGACCCAGTACTTC. It encodes CSARDRRGGPGETQYF.

This chain links TRBV11-3 with TRBJ2-1; maybe TRBD2 (5 bases). The CDR3 loop spans 13 amino acids. Trimming left V 5 bases short and J 6 bases short, with 11 bases between. Germline CDR1 is SGHNT and CDR2 is YENEEA. The DNA of the CDR3 is TGTGCCAGCAGCCAAACCCGGGGCAATGAGCAGTTCTTC. Protein: CASSQTRGNEQFF. Combining the CDR3 with reference TRBV11-3 and TRBJ2-1 gives the whole variable domain EAGVVQSPRYKIIEKKQPVAFWCNPISGHNTLYWYLQNLGQGPELLIRYENEEAVDDSQLPKDRFSAERLKGVDSTLKIQPAELGDSAVYLCASSQTRGNEQFFGPGTRLTVL.

The sample holds many counts of this clonotype. The chain uses TRBV20-1 and TRBJ2-2; TRBD2 might be the D (5 bases). Trimming took off 4 bases at V and 4 bases at J, with 19 bases between the two ends. The CDR3 has 16 amino acids. Germline CDR1 is DFQATT and CDR2 is SNEGSKA (reference sequence). The CDR3 region is CSAKPQLGSGTGELFF. The CDR3 coding sequence is TGCAGTGCTAAACCACAGCTGGGGAGCGGCACCGGGGAGCTGTTTTTT.

In this sample, this clonotype turned up many times. The chain combines TRBV20-1 with TRBJ2-1; TRBD2 matches at 10 bases. With 6 bases clipped from V and 7 bases from J, the junction kept 6 bases outside the gene matches. Per the germline V gene, CDR1 is DFQATT and CDR2 is SNEGSKA (reference sequence). The CDR3 contains 13 residues. The CDR3 is CSAPGTSENEQFF. CDR3 nucleotides: TGCAGTGCCCCCGGGACTAGCGAGAATGAGCAGTTCTTC.

This clonotype was counted many times. The chain employs TRBV12-3 or TRBV12-4 and TRBJ2-7; D gene uncertain. The CDR3 is made up of 14 amino acids. V dropped 1 base and J dropped 3 bases, with 10 bases sitting between them. This CDR3 is CASSLEWAGYEQYF. Written as DNA, the CDR3 is TGTGCCAGCAGTTTAGAGTGGGCAGGCTACGAGCAGTACTTC.

This clonotype was recorded many times. The chain carries TRBV7-9 and TRBJ2-1; no reliable D call. V shed 3 bases and J shed 0 bases, with 6 bases lying between them. Germline CDR1 is SEHNR and CDR2 is FQNEAQ (reference sequence). This CDR3 contains 14 residues. The CDR3 sequence: CASSFGSSYNEQFF. The CDR3 nucleotides read TGTGCCAGCAGCTTCGGAAGCTCCTACAATGAGCAGTTCTTC.

This clonotype was seen a few times. This chain connects TRBV15 to TRBJ2-7, with D possibly TRBD1 on 6 matching bases. Looked up from germline, CDR1 is LNHNV and CDR2 is YYDKDF (reference sequence). V shed 5 bases and J shed 3 bases, with 8 bases lying between them. The CDR3 spans 12 residues. The CDR3 region is CATSQGGYEQYF. DNA for the CDR3: TGTGCCACCAGCCAAGGGGGCTACGAGCAGTACTTC.

This rearrangement joins TRBV5-1 to TRBJ1-1; weak D call: TRBD1 (5 bases). Germline V gene data show CDR1 as SGHRS and CDR2 as YFSETQ. Deletions cut 0 bases from V and 1 base from J, with 10 bases between. This CDR3 region has 15 residues. CDR3 nucleotide sequence: TGCGCCAGCAGCTTGGTTCCGGGGCCGAACACTGAAGCTTTCTTT. This encodes CASSLVPGPNTEAFF. Variable domain in full (rest from reference TRBV5-1 and TRBJ1-1): KAGVTQTPRYLIKTRGQQVTLSCSPISGHRSVSWYQQTPGQGLQFLFEYFSETQRNKGNFPGRFSGRQFSNSRSEMNVSTLELGDSALYLCASSLVPGPNTEAFFGQGTRLTVV.

This clonotype was detected many times. The V and J genes are TRBV15 and TRBJ2-7; possible D gene TRBD2, 6 bases. Looked up from germline, CDR1 is LNHNV and CDR2 is YYDKDF (reference sequence). CDR3 length: 14 residues. The germline V and J ends were trimmed by 5 bases and 3 bases, with 14 bases remaining between them. In DNA, the CDR3 is TGTGCCACCAGCCCCCGGGACTTAGACTACGAGCAGTACTTC. Its protein is CATSPRDLDYEQYF.

This clonotype was seen ten or more times. The rearrangement uses TRBV7-2 and TRBJ1-3, with D unresolved. V lost 2 bases, J lost 0 bases, and 8 bases lay in between. The CDR3 runs to 15 residues. CDR1 and CDR2 (germline): SGHTA, FQGNSA. The CDR3 region is CASSLMDLSGNTIYF. The CDR3 nucleotides read TGTGCCAGCAGCTTAATGGACCTCTCTGGAAACACCATATATTTT.

This clonotype was counted many times. J is TRBJ1-5 and V is TRBV7-9; a possible D gene is TRBD1 (5 bases). This CDR3 comprises 16 residues. Trimming removed 5 bases from V and 7 bases from J, with 21 bases in between. Germline V gene sequence: CDR1 SEHNR, CDR2 FQNEAQ (reference sequence). CDR3 sequence: CASSPPGGEGWQPQHF. The CDR3, as DNA: TGTGCCAGCAGCCCCCCCGGGGGGGAAGGTTGGCAGCCCCAGCATTTT.

This clonotype was detected many times. At one end, the junction sequence differs from germline, possibly due to a read error. The chain is built from TRBV20-1 and TRBJ2-5; TRBD1 matches at 8 bases. Germline assignment: CDR1 DFQATT and CDR2 SNEGSKA (reference sequence). This CDR3 is built from 15 residues. CDR3 amino acids: CSVRIAGGSRETQYF. In nucleotides, the CDR3 is TGCAGTGTTAGAATCGCAGGGGGCTCTAGAGAGACCCAGTACTTC.

Remarks on this clonotype: Since a much larger clone is just one base distant, this may be a read error. The chain employs TRBV6-1 and TRBJ2-7, with unresolved D. The CDR3 spans 11 residues. Germline CDR1 is MNHNS and CDR2 is SASEGT. The CDR3: CTSSAYYEQYF. The CDR3 DNA reads as TGTACCAGCAGTGCCTACTACGAGCAGTACTTC.

The CDR3 spells CASSESTGTQETQYF. The CDR3 DNA reads TGTGCCAGCAGTGAATCGACAGGGACCCAAGAGACCCAGTACTTC. The V call is TRBV6-1, the J call TRBJ2-5, with 7 bases lining up with TRBD1. This CDR3 has 15 amino acids. The J segment lost 1 base and the V segment lost 2 bases, leaving 4 bases of the junction unmatched. The germline V gene encodes CDR1 MNHNS and CDR2 SASEGT.

This clonotype was picked up many times. The genes are TRBV30 and TRBJ1-1; TRBD1 agrees at 8 bases. CDR1 is GTSNPN, CDR2 SVGIG, per germline (reference sequence). The ends lost 4 bases at V and 3 bases at J; junction bases unmatched: 1. The CDR3 loop spans 12 amino acids. The CDR3 sequence is CAWNRGDTEAFF. Here the CDR3 DNA reads TGTGCCTGGAACAGGGGGGACACTGAAGCTTTCTTT.

Note on this clonotype: A much larger clone sits a single nucleotide away, making a read error possible. V gene TRBV18 combines with J gene TRBJ2-7; perhaps TRBD2 as D (5 bases). The CDR3 has 14 amino acids. Per germline, CDR1 KGHSH and CDR2 LQKENI. Trimming removed 6 bases from V and 6 bases from J, with 18 bases in between. CDR3 nucleotide sequence: TGTGCCAGCTCCACCGGAGGAGGAAGTTCCGAGCAGTACTTC. It encodes CASSTGGGSSEQYF.

This clonotype was observed at least ten times. The rearrangement uses TRBV29-1 and TRBJ1-1; D gene uncertain. The CDR3 consists of 13 residues. The germline CDR1 and CDR2 sequences are SQVTM and ANQGSEA. Trimming removed 8 bases from V and 0 bases from J, with 13 bases in between. This chain's CDR3 is CSSCDTMNTEAFF. The CDR3 DNA reads TGCAGCAGTTGTGACACCATGAACACTGAAGCTTTCTTT. The complete variable domain, with remaining parts taken from reference TRBV29-1 and TRBJ1-1, reads SAVISQKPSRDICQRGTSLTIQCQVDSQVTMMFWYRQQPGQSLTLIATANQGSEATYESGFVIDKFPISRPNLTFSTLTVSNMSPEDSSIYLCSSCDTMNTEAFFGQGTRLTVV.

Ten or more counts support this clonotype. The V and J genes are TRBV11-2 and TRBJ1-6; TRBD1 agrees at 10 bases. The CDR3 has 16 amino acids. The trim removed 7 bases at V and 1 base at J, leaving 4 bases unmatched. Germline values: CDR1 SGHAT, CDR2 FQNNGV. The CDR3 here is CASIRTGGSYNSPLHF. CDR3 DNA sequence: TGTGCCAGCATCCGGACAGGGGGGTCCTATAATTCACCCCTCCACTTT.